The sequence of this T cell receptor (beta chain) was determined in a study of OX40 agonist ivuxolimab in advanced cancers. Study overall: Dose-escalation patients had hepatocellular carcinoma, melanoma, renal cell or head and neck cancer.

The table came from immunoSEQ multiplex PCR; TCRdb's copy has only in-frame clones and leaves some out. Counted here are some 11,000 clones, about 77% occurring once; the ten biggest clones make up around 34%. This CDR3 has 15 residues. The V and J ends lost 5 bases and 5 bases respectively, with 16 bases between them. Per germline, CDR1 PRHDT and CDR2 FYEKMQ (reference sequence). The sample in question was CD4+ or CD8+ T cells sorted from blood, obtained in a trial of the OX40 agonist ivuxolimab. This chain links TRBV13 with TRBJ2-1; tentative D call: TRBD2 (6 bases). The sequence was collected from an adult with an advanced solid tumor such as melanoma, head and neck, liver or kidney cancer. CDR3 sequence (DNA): TGTGCCAGCAGCCCCGAACTAGGAGGGAACAATGAGCAGTTCTTC. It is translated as CASSPELGGNNEQFF.